The next 30 T cell receptor beta chains were all read from a single sample in a study of blood T cells in healthy people across ages. It was with a sample-barcoded 5' primer and a J-beta primer mix that a second PCR of roughly 7 to 12 cycles was run. MiXCR was run by TCRdb on the 5' RACE reads, yielding one entry per CDR3 protein. The profile shows 1.2 million to 1.5 million distinct CDR3 sequences, 42% of them singletons. Sample: blood. These receptors all stem from a young woman in good health.

The genes are TRBV4-1 and TRBJ2-3; TRBD2 matches 11 bases. From germline, CDR1 is MGHRA and CDR2 YSYEKL. Germline trimming cut 1 base from V and 0 bases from J; bases unmatched to any gene: 3. The length of the CDR3 is 17 residues. CDR3 nucleotide sequence: TGCGCCAGCAGCCAAGGGGGACTAGCGGCTAGCACAGATACGCAGTATTTT. This codes for CASSQGGLAASTDTQYF.

This clonotype appeared a few times. The chain has TRBV9 and TRBJ2-1; possibly TRBD2 for D (5 bases). In germline, CDR1 is SGDLS, CDR2 YYNGEE. Trimming took off 0 bases at V and 4 bases at J, with 11 bases between the two ends. The CDR3 runs to 15 residues. Here the CDR3 reads CASSVERERYNEQFF. DNA for the CDR3: TGTGCCAGCAGCGTAGAACGGGAACGATACAATGAGCAGTTCTTC.

This clonotype has a handful of counts. The V and J genes are TRBV7-9 and TRBJ2-1; the D gene could be TRBD1 or TRBD2 (6 bases each). The CDR3 has 16 residues. Germline-derived CDR1 and CDR2 are SEHNR and FQNEAQ (reference sequence). V was cut by 6 bases and J by 10 bases, with 25 bases left in between. Here the CDR3 DNA reads TGTGCCAGCAGAACCTCGGGGGCCCTCCTATTCGAAGAGCAGTTCTTC. This sequence encodes CASRTSGALLFEEQFF. Drawing the rest from reference TRBV7-9 and TRBJ2-1, the complete variable domain is DTGVSQNPRHKITKRGQNVTFRCDPISEHNRLYWYRQTLGQGPEFLTYFQNEAQLEKSRLLSDRFSAERPKGSFSTLEIQRTEQGDSAMYLCASRTSGALLFEEQFFGPGTRLTVL.

This clonotype came up once. This chain uses TRBV12-3 or TRBV12-4 with TRBJ2-7, with D maybe TRBD2 (5 bases). This CDR3 has 12 amino acids. V was cut by 8 bases and J by 2 bases, with 10 bases left in between. CDR3 sequence (DNA): TGTGCCAGCCGGGGTTATACCTACGAGCAGTACTTC. This gives the protein CASRGYTYEQYF.

This clonotype was counted only a few times. The chain couples TRBV7-2 to TRBJ1-2, with D possibly matching TRBD1 (5 bases). Looked up from germline, CDR1 is SGHTA and CDR2 is FQGNSA. The CDR3 consists of 14 residues. The ends were cut back, 5 bases at V and 7 bases at J, with 17 bases in the middle. The CDR3 loop reads CASSVDGTNTGYTF. The DNA for the CDR3 is TGTGCCAGCAGCGTAGATGGGACCAACACTGGCTACACCTTC.

In its sample, this clonotype was seen a few times. V gene TRBV6-5 combines with J gene TRBJ2-1; either TRBD1 or TRBD2 may supply D (5 bases each). Germline lookup yields CDR1 MNHEY and CDR2 SVGAGI. The V and J ends lost 2 bases and 8 bases respectively, with 16 bases between them. CDR3 size: 15 residues. The CDR3 region is CASSYNGALGDEQFF. Written as DNA, the CDR3 is TGTGCCAGCAGTTACAATGGGGCTCTGGGGGATGAGCAGTTCTTC.

This clonotype was found a few times. V gene TRBV12-3 or TRBV12-4 combines with J gene TRBJ2-7, with TRBD2 identical over 11 bases. Unmatched junction bases numbered 7, after V lost 1 base and J lost 2 bases. The CDR3 length is 17 residues. The CDR3 DNA follows: TGTGCCAGCAGTTTAGAACTACTAGCGGGAGAAACCTACGAGCAGTACTTC. Its translation: CASSLELLAGETYEQYF.

This clonotype turned up a few times. This rearrangement joins TRBV5-1 to TRBJ2-7; 7 positions match TRBD1. There are 14 residues in the CDR3. Germline V lookup: CDR1 SGHRS, CDR2 YFSETQ. J gave up 3 bases and V 5 bases, and 8 bases lay outside the gene matches. CDR3 sequence (DNA): TGCGCCAGCAGTAGTAGTGGACAGGTCTACGAGCAGTACTTC. This sequence encodes CASSSSGQVYEQYF.

This rearrangement joins TRBV7-9 to TRBJ2-2; TRBD1 matches at 7 bases. Germline loops: CDR1 SEHNR, CDR2 FQNEAQ (reference sequence). The ends lost 8 bases at V and 4 bases at J; junction bases unmatched: 7. This CDR3 contains 14 residues. The CDR3 DNA follows: TGTGCCAGCTTGGGACAGATGGGCACCGGGGAGCTGTTTTTT. Amino acid sequence: CASLGQMGTGELFF.

This clonotype has more than one count but fewer than ten. The chain employs TRBV13 and TRBJ1-2, with unresolved D. Looked up from germline, CDR1 is PRHDT and CDR2 is FYEKMQ (reference sequence). The CDR3 is made up of 14 amino acids. V was trimmed by 4 bases and J by 0 bases, leaving 9 bases between them. CDR3 in amino acids: CASSSYKSNYGYTF. The CDR3 DNA sequence: TGTGCCAGCAGCTCCTACAAGTCTAACTATGGCTACACCTTC.

The chain carries TRBV14 and TRBJ1-4; D unclear. The CDR3 sequence is 14 residues long. The germline V and J ends were trimmed by 7 bases and 4 bases, with 13 bases remaining between them. CDR1 and CDR2 (germline): SGHDN, FVKESK. CDR3 residues: CASTRARLNEKLFF. The CDR3 bases are TGTGCCAGCACCCGGGCCAGGCTTAATGAAAAACTGTTTTTT. Full variable domain (missing parts from reference TRBV14 and TRBJ1-4): EAGVTQFPSHSVIEKGQTVTLRCDPISGHDNLYWYRRVMGKEIKFLLHFVKESKQDESGMPNNRFLAERTGGTYSTLKVQPAELEDSGVYFCASTRARLNEKLFFGSGTQLSVL.

The rearrangement joins TRBV5-5 to TRBJ2-6; D gene unclear. The CDR3 is 15 residues long. V gave up 4 bases and J gave up 0 bases, with 8 bases separating them. The germline gives CDR1 SGHKS, CDR2 YYEKEE (reference sequence). This chain's CDR3 is CASSILFSGANVLTF. The DNA of the CDR3 is TGTGCCAGCAGCATCCTCTTCTCTGGGGCCAACGTCCTGACTTTC.

J is TRBJ1-5 and V is TRBV15; 8 bases fit TRBD1. This CDR3 has 15 amino acids. J lost 0 bases, V lost 8 bases, and 6 bases had no gene match. Germline CDR1 and CDR2: LNHNV and YYDKDF (reference sequence). The CDR3 DNA sequence: TGTGCCACCGGAGACAGGGGATATAGCAATCAGCCCCAGCATTTT. Residues: CATGDRGYSNQPQHF. The complete variable domain, with remaining parts taken from reference TRBV15 and TRBJ1-5, reads DAMVIQNPRYQVTQFGKPVTLSCSQTLNHNVMYWYQQKSSQAPKLLFHYYDKDFNNEADTPDNFQSRRPNTSFCFLDIRSPGLGDTAMYLCATGDRGYSNQPQHFGDGTRLSIL.

The chain joins TRBV11-2 to TRBJ2-5; D is undetermined. V lost 2 bases and J lost 5, with 6 bases in between. Germline loops: CDR1 SGHAT, CDR2 FQNNGV. The CDR3 runs to 12 residues. CDR3 loop: CASSLQPETQYF. CDR3 nucleotides: TGTGCCAGCAGCTTACAACCGGAGACCCAGTACTTC. Complete variable domain (other parts from reference TRBV11-2 and TRBJ2-5): EAGVAQSPRYKIIEKRQSVAFWCNPISGHATLYWYQQILGQGPKLLIQFQNNGVVDDSQLPKDRFSAERLKGVDSTLKIQPAKLEDSAVYLCASSLQPETQYFGPGTRLLVL.

This clonotype was seen ten or more times. The chain carries TRBV20-1 and TRBJ2-1; TRBD2 agrees at 13 bases. There are 14 residues in the CDR3. CDR1 and CDR2 (germline): DFQATT, SNEGSKA (reference sequence). V was pared by 6 bases and J by 4 bases, with 3 bases of the junction left unmatched. DNA of the CDR3: TGCAGTGCACCGACTAGCGGGGGGTACAATGAGCAGTTCTTC. Its translation is CSAPTSGGYNEQFF.

The chain uses TRBV5-1 and TRBJ2-1; 9 bases align to TRBD1. J gave up 6 bases and V 5 bases, and 6 bases lay outside the gene matches. The CDR3 totals 14 residues. Germline V gene lookup returns CDR1 SGHRS and CDR2 YFSETQ. CDR3 amino acids: CASRRTGVGNEQFF. The CDR3 DNA is TGCGCCAGCAGAAGGACAGGGGTGGGCAATGAGCAGTTCTTC.

This clonotype has just a few counts. The chain is built from TRBV27 and TRBJ2-7, with 8 bases fitting TRBD2. Germline V gene data show CDR1 as MNHEY and CDR2 as SMNVEV (reference sequence). The CDR3 runs 13 residues. The junction had 4 bases not matched to a gene; V was cut back by 6 bases and J by 3 bases. The CDR3 DNA reads as TGTGCCAGCAGGCTCGGGGGGGGCTACGAGCAGTACTTC. It codes for CASRLGGGYEQYF.

The chain carries TRBV6-6 and TRBJ1-1; no firm D call. Germline values: CDR1 MNHNY, CDR2 SVGAGI (reference sequence). The germline V and J ends were trimmed by 6 bases and 0 bases, with 11 bases remaining between them. This CDR3 spans 14 amino acids. CDR3 in DNA: TGTGCCAGCAGACGGTCGGAAGTGAACACTGAAGCTTTCTTT. Protein sequence: CASRRSEVNTEAFF.

About this clonotype: Germline and junction disagree at one end, which may indicate a read error. The chain links TRBV5-1 to TRBJ1-1, with 7 bases lining up with TRBD1. In germline, CDR1 is SGHRS, CDR2 YFSETQ. This CDR3 region has 13 residues. This chain's CDR3 is CASRGAGGTEAFF. CDR3 in DNA: TGTGCCAGCAGAGGGGCAGGGGGGACTGAAGCTTTCTTT. The variable domain in full, with the rest retrieved from reference TRBV5-1 and TRBJ1-1, is KAGVTQTPRYLIKTRGQQVTLSCSPISGHRSVSWYQQTPGQGLQFLFEYFSETQRNKGNFPGRFSGRQFSNSRSEMNVSTLELGDSALYLCASRGAGGTEAFFGQGTRLTVV.

In this sample, this clonotype turned up a few times. This rearrangement joins TRBV27 to TRBJ2-1, with TRBD2 matching 7 bases. Trimming at V came to 4 bases and at J to 7 bases, leaving 4 bases not matched to a gene. The CDR3 length is 13 residues. The V gene's germline CDR1 is MNHEY and CDR2 SMNVEV (reference sequence). CDR3 coding DNA: TGTGCCAGCAGTTGGGGGGGGGAGAATGAGCAGTTCTTC. Its protein is CASSWGGENEQFF.

This clonotype came up once. V is TRBV2 and J is TRBJ2-5, with D perhaps TRBD1 (7 bases). Trimming stripped 6 bases from V and 4 bases from J, with 18 bases between. From germline, CDR1 is SNHLY and CDR2 FYNNEI. CDR3 length equals 15 residues. CDR3 DNA: TGTGCCAGCAGGCTCACAGGGGTCGGGGGAGAGACCCAGTACTTC. This gives the protein CASRLTGVGGETQYF.

The chain combines TRBV25-1 with TRBJ1-6; no definite D call. The CDR3 has 16 amino acids. Germline CDR1 and CDR2: MGHDK and SYGVNS. Trimming removed 1 base at V and 1 base at J, with 8 bases between. The CDR3 region is CASSESAGSYNSPLHF. CDR3 nucleotide sequence: TGTGCCAGCAGTGAATCCGCCGGATCCTATAATTCACCCCTCCACTTT.

The chain combines TRBV20-1 with TRBJ2-5; D gene ambiguous. This CDR3 is 13 amino acids long. From germline, CDR1 is DFQATT and CDR2 SNEGSKA (reference sequence). With 3 bases removed from V and 1 base from J, the gap between germline ends came to 9 bases. The CDR3: CSASGPPQETQYF. The CDR3 nucleotides read TGCAGTGCTAGCGGGCCCCCCCAAGAGACCCAGTACTTC.

This clonotype was found once. This chain connects TRBV7-9 to TRBJ1-1; D unresolved. CDR1 is SEHNR, CDR2 FQNEAQ, per germline (reference sequence). CDR3 length: 15 residues. V lost 2 bases to trimming and J lost 3 bases, with 13 bases between them. Here the CDR3 DNA reads TGTGCCAGCAGCTTATACCTGCAGGCCCACACTGAAGCTTTCTTT. Protein product: CASSLYLQAHTEAFF. The full variable domain, with the rest looked up from reference TRBV7-9 and TRBJ1-1, is DTGVSQNPRHKITKRGQNVTFRCDPISEHNRLYWYRQTLGQGPEFLTYFQNEAQLEKSRLLSDRFSAERPKGSFSTLEIQRTEQGDSAMYLCASSLYLQAHTEAFFGQGTRLTVV.

The chain combines TRBV7-6 with TRBJ1-2; D is uncertain. This CDR3 comprises 13 residues. In germline, CDR1 is SGHVS, CDR2 FNYEAQ. Trimming took off 5 bases at V and 7 bases at J, with 14 bases between the two ends. This CDR3 reads CASSGGGLRGYTF. The CDR3 nucleotides read TGTGCCAGCAGCGGAGGAGGGCTGCGTGGCTACACCTTC. The complete variable domain, with remaining parts taken from reference TRBV7-6 and TRBJ1-2, reads GAGVSQSPRYKVTKRGQDVALRCDPISGHVSLYWYRQALGQGPEFLTYFNYEAQQDKSGLPNDRFSAERPEGSISTLTIQRTEQRDSAMYRCASSGGGLRGYTFGSGTRLTVV.

This clonotype was observed a handful of times. V usage is TRBV7-2 and J usage is TRBJ1-4; D ambiguous. Trimming pared 5 bases from V and 3 bases from J, leaving 13 bases between. The CDR3 runs 15 residues. Germline V gene sequence: CDR1 SGHTA, CDR2 FQGNSA. CDR3 sequence reads: CASSPYTQPNEKLFF. In DNA form, the CDR3 reads TGTGCCAGCAGCCCGTACACCCAACCTAATGAAAAACTGTTTTTT.

This clonotype showed up just a few times. The chain combines TRBV5-1 with TRBJ2-4; 9 bases map to TRBD1. Germline values: CDR1 SGHRS, CDR2 YFSETQ. CDR3 size: 14 residues. Trimming took 0 bases from V and 13 from J; bases not matched to a gene: 8. The CDR3 region has the DNA TGCGCCAGCAGCTTGGAACAGGGGGCCTGGGAGCAGTACTTC. Translation: CASSLEQGAWEQYF.

There are a few counts of this clonotype. The chain carries TRBV5-4 and TRBJ2-5; D is unclear. CDR3 length equals 14 residues. V was clipped by 0 bases and J by 2 bases, with 8 bases between them. Germline V gene data show CDR1 as SGHNT and CDR2 as YYREEE (reference sequence). In nucleotides, the CDR3 is TGTGCCAGCAGCTTGGGGGTGTCGCAAGAGACCCAGTACTTC. Translation gives CASSLGVSQETQYF.

The V call is TRBV4-1, the J call TRBJ2-1; 12 nucleotides line up with TRBD2. The CDR3 extends over 15 amino acids. The V segment lost 4 bases and the J segment 9 bases; nucleotides outside the gene matches: 7. CDR1 and CDR2 (germline): MGHRA, YSYEKL. CDR3 DNA: TGCGCCAGCAGCCTGACTAGCGGGGGAGTGGGTGAGCAGTTCTTC. As protein: CASSLTSGGVGEQFF.

This clonotype occurred many times. The chain joins TRBV28 to TRBJ2-3, with 11 bases identical to TRBD2. This CDR3 is 12 amino acids long. Germline V lookup: CDR1 MDHEN, CDR2 SYDVKM. V trimming: 6 bases; J trimming: 11 bases; junction bases outside the gene matches: 4. The CDR3 DNA sequence: TGTGCCAGCAGCCTAGGACTAGCGGGGCAGTATTTT. Amino acids: CASSLGLAGQYF.